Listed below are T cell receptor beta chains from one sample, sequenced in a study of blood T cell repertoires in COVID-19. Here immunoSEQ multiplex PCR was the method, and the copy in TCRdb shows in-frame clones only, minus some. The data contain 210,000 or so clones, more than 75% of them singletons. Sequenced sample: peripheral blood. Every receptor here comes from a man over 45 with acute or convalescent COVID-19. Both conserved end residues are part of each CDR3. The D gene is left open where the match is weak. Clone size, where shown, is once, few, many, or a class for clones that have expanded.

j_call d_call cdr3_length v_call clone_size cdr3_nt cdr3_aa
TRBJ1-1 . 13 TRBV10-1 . TGCGCCAGCAGTGAACAGCTTAACACTGAAGCTTTCTTT CASSEQLNTEAFF
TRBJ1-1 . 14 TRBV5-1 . TGCGCCAGCAGCTTGGGACAGAGGAACACTGAAGCTTTCTTT CASSLGQRNTEAFF
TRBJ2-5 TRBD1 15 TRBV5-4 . TGTGCCAGCAGCTTACCGGGACAGGGACGAGAGACCCAGTACTTC CASSLPGQGRETQYF
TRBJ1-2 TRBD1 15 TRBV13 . TGTGCCAGCAGTTCCAACAGGGGGCAGGGTGAGGGCTACACCTTC CASSSNRGQGEGYTF
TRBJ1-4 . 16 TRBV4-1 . TGCGCCAGCAGCCAATCCTCCGGGACAAATAATGAAAAACTGTTTTTT CASSQSSGTNNEKLFF
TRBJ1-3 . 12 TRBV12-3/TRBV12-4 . TGTGCCAGCAGCCCGGGGGGAAACACCATATATTTT CASSPGGNTIYF
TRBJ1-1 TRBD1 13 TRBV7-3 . TGTGCCAGCAGCTTGACAGGGCGGACTGAAGCTTTCTTT CASSLTGRTEAFF
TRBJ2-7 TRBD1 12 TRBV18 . TGTGCCAGCTCTCCGACAGGGGGCGAGCAGTACTTC CASSPTGGEQYF
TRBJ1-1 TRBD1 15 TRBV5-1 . TGCGCCAGCAGCCTACAGGGGAACCCGGAGACTGAAGCTTTCTTT CASSLQGNPETEAFF
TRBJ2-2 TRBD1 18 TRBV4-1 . TGCGCCAGCAGCCAATTTCGACAGGGTTATGGAAACACCGGGGAGCTGTTTTTT CASSQFRQGYGNTGELFF
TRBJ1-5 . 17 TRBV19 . TGTGCCAGTAGTATACTATATGGAGGGGTAAGCAATCAGCCCCAGCATTTT CASSILYGGVSNQPQHF
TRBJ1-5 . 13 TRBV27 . TGTGCCAGCAGCCCCCGGGAGATTCAGCCCCAGCATTTT CASSPREIQPQHF
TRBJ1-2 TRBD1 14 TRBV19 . TGTGCCAGTAGTCGCGAGACAGGGGATTATGGCTACACCTTC CASSRETGDYGYTF
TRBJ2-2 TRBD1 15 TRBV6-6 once TGTGCCAGCAGGCTCCGGGACAGGGATACCGGGGAGCTGTTTTTT CASRLRDRDTGELFF
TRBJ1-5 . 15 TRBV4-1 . TGCGCCAGCAGCCAAGGACAGTCTTACAATCAGCCCCAGCATTTT CASSQGQSYNQPQHF
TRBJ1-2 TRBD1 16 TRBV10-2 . TGCGCCAGCAGCAGATTAGCCGGGACAGAGTCGTATGGCTACACCTTC CASSRLAGTESYGYTF
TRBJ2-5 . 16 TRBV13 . TGTGCCAGCAGCTCCGTAGCGGAAAATTACCAAGAGACCCAGTACTTC CASSSVAENYQETQYF
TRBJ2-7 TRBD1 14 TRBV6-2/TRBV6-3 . TGTGCCAGCAGTTACGGGCAGGGGGCGGGTGAGCAGTACTTC CASSYGQGAGEQYF
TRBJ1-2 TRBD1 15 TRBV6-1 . TGTGCCAGCAGTGAAGCTATGGGACAGGGTGGTGGCTACACCTTC CASSEAMGQGGGYTF
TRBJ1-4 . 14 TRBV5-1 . TGCGCCAGCAGCCCGGACGCCTCAGGGGAAAAACTGTTTTTT CASSPDASGEKLFF